The clone carrying this T cell receptor (beta chain) occurred a few times. Its specificity is unknown. Germline loops: CDR1 SGHVS, CDR2 FNYEAQ. The CDR3 consists of 14 residues. J gave up 7 bases and V 11 bases, and 10 bases lay outside the gene matches. TCRalpha and TCRbeta libraries used 5'RACE with constant-segment primers and UMIs. TCRdb re-called the 5' RACE reads with MiXCR, one entry per CDR3 protein. Of a few hundred thousand distinct CDR3 sequences in the sample, about a sixth were seen once. This sample is drawn from a study of T-cell memory formation after mild COVID-19. Across the study: Largely, TCR clusters stayed within a single donor. Study-wide findings and caveats: Some SARS-CoV-2-responding clones were already detected in memory before infection. CD4+ clones that contracted lay mainly in CM and EM; CD8+ ones lay in EMRA.

The TCR originated in a man between 18 and 35 years old who had mild COVID-19 (a few samples of this study predate the infection). Cell type and time point are not known. Sequenced input: PBMCs or a T cell subset sorted from them (not recorded which). The chain couples TRBV7-6 to TRBJ2-2; 10 bases agree with TRBD1. The CDR3 DNA sequence: TGTGCCTCGACAGGGGGCCCGACAGGCGGGGAGCTGTTTTTT. Protein sequence: CASTGGPTGGELFF.